The 23 T cell receptor beta chains below all came from one sample that was sequenced in a study of beta chain features in type 1 diabetes (dated by TCRdb to 2017 to 2018). Overall results and qualifications from the work: In all four CD4+ subsets, TCRB CDR3 length was moderately but significantly shorter in type 1 diabetes patients.

Antigens for these TCRs are unknown. Libraries were built with the immunoSEQ multiplex PCR assay. All of the isolated RNA was reverse transcribed with the High Capacity cDNA Reverse Transcription Kit, so expressed TCRB transcripts were sequenced. TCRdb obtained this table from immuneACCESS and retained in-frame rearrangements with V and J assigned. These tables miss some clones; where compared with another copy, unresolved V genes account for less than half of the shortfall, and the remainder is unexplained. This sample lists about 740,000 clones; 13% were detected once. About 0.02% of the sample is held by the ten biggest clonotypes. The sample taken for sequencing was naive CD4+ T cells from blood. The label giving this sample's cell subset or site can be read as: true naive CD4+ T cells. These receptors were collected from a man between 18 and 35 years old with type 1 diabetes.

This clone was counted between two and nine times. The rearrangement links TRBV7-9 to TRBJ2-2; no clear D. The CDR3 length is 14 residues. Trimming removed 3 bases at V and 4 bases at J, with 9 bases between. CDR1 and CDR2 from the germline V gene are SEHNR and FQNEAQ (reference sequence). CDR3 residues: CASSFGQGTGELFF. CDR3 DNA sequence: TGTGCCAGCAGCTTCGGGCAAGGCACCGGGGAGCTGTTTTTT.

This chain uses TRBV28 with TRBJ1-2; D possibly corresponds to TRBD1 (5 bases). The germline V gene encodes CDR1 MDHEN and CDR2 SYDVKM. Deletions cut 6 bases from V and 2 bases from J, with 10 bases between. There are 13 residues in the CDR3. The CDR3, as DNA: TGTGCCAGCAGAAAAGACAGCAACTATGGCTACACCTTC. Translation: CASRKDSNYGYTF.

Concerning this clone itself: The identical CDR3 is also encoded by other nucleotide sequences in the sample. J is TRBJ2-5 and V is TRBV18; D ambiguous. The V gene lost 2 bases and the J gene lost 5 bases, with 6 bases spanning the gap. The germline V gene has CDR1 KGHSH and CDR2 LQKENI. The CDR3 covers 12 residues. CDR3 residues: CASSPTEETQYF. DNA for the CDR3: TGTGCCAGCTCACCAACGGAGGAGACCCAGTACTTC.

The rearrangement joins TRBV2 to TRBJ1-1, with unresolved D. V dropped 6 bases and J dropped 2 bases, with 1 base sitting between them. The CDR3 has 10 residues. Germline V gene sequence: CDR1 SNHLY, CDR2 FYNNEI. CDR3 in amino acids: CASRNTEAFF. DNA of the CDR3: TGTGCCAGCAGAAACACTGAAGCTTTCTTT. Looking up the rest from reference TRBV2 and TRBJ1-1 gives the full variable domain: EPEVTQTPSHQVTQMGQEVILRCVPISNHLYFYWYRQILGQKVEFLVSFYNNEISEKSEIFDDQFSVERPDGSNFTLKIRSTKLEDSAMYFCASRNTEAFFGQGTRLTVV.

The chain joins TRBV4-1 to TRBJ1-1; D unresolved. CDR1 and CDR2 (germline): MGHRA, YSYEKL. This CDR3 has 15 residues. Between the trimmed V and J ends, which lost 0 bases and 0 bases, there was a span of 8 bases. The CDR3 DNA is TGCGCCAGCAGCCAAGATCGGACGGTGAACACTGAAGCTTTCTTT. It translates to CASSQDRTVNTEAFF.

This rearrangement joins TRBV2 to TRBJ2-5, with 7 bases fitting TRBD2. The junction had 8 bases not matched to a gene; V was cut back by 11 bases and J by 2 bases. CDR3 length equals 13 residues. Germline CDR1 is SNHLY and CDR2 is FYNNEI. CDR3 DNA sequence: TGTGCCGGCCTCCCGGGACTACAAGAGACCCAGTACTTC. Translation gives CAGLPGLQETQYF.

In its sample, this clone was seen a few times. The chain employs TRBV10-3 and TRBJ2-1, with TRBD1 matching 7 bases. The germline gives CDR1 ENHRY, CDR2 SYGVKD. V shed 7 bases and J 4 bases; nucleotides not matched to a gene: 7. There are 14 residues in the CDR3. The CDR3 is CAITKGGTYNEQFF. The CDR3 DNA reads as TGTGCCATCACCAAAGGGGGCACGTACAATGAGCAGTTCTTC.

This clone was counted between two and nine times. The chain combines TRBV29-1 with TRBJ2-1; D might be TRBD2 (5 bases). Germline assignment: CDR1 SQVTM and CDR2 ANQGSEA. This CDR3 is built from 13 residues. Between the trimmed V and J ends, which lost 8 bases and 3 bases, there was a span of 14 bases. CDR3 nucleotide sequence: TGCAGCCTAGGGTTCCGGGGCTACAATGAGCAGTTCTTC. This sequence encodes CSLGFRGYNEQFF.

This clone has more than one count but fewer than ten. The chain uses TRBV30 and TRBJ2-5; D not resolved. CDR3 size: 11 residues. Germline CDR1 is GTSNPN and CDR2 is SVGIG (reference sequence). The ends were cut back, 1 base at V and 7 bases at J, with 7 bases in the middle. The CDR3 sequence is CAWSAPGTQYF. The CDR3 DNA is TGTGCCTGGAGTGCCCCGGGGACCCAGTACTTC.

This chain links TRBV7-9 with TRBJ2-1; D not certain. With 10 bases removed from V and 9 bases from J, the gap between germline ends came to 16 bases. Germline-derived CDR1 and CDR2 are SEHNR and FQNEAQ (reference sequence). The CDR3 spans 12 residues. In DNA, the CDR3 is TGTGCCAACAGACCGATGGGCAGTGAGCAGTTCTTC. This encodes CANRPMGSEQFF.

The genes are TRBV29-1 and TRBJ2-5; D gene ambiguous. Germline CDR1 is SQVTM and CDR2 is ANQGSEA. The ends were cut back, 2 bases at V and 1 base at J, with 11 bases in the middle. The CDR3 is 14 residues long. CDR3 sequence (DNA): TGCAGCGTTGAATCGGTCCGTTTCCAAGAGACCCAGTACTTC. This gives the protein CSVESVRFQETQYF.

The rearrangement uses TRBV13 and TRBJ1-6, with TRBD1 as a possible D gene (5 bases). The CDR3 length is 15 residues. The germline CDR1 and CDR2 sequences are PRHDT and FYEKMQ (reference sequence). Trimming left V 4 bases short and J 9 bases short, with 16 bases between. CDR3: CASSYVRDNGSPLHF. The CDR3 DNA sequence: TGTGCCAGCAGCTACGTCAGGGATAATGGTTCACCCCTCCACTTT.

This rearrangement joins TRBV7-2 to TRBJ2-5; D may be TRBD2 (5 bases). CDR1 and CDR2 (germline): SGHTA, FQGNSA. The CDR3 contains 15 residues. V gave up 0 bases and J gave up 1 base, with 9 bases separating them. The CDR3 coding sequence is TGTGCCAGCAGCTTAGCGGGGAGATCCCAAGAGACCCAGTACTTC. Translating it yields CASSLAGRSQETQYF.

The chain is built from TRBV30 and TRBJ1-1; the match to TRBD1 covers 7 bases. From germline, CDR1 is GTSNPN and CDR2 SVGIG (reference sequence). With 0 bases clipped from V and 0 bases from J, the junction kept 10 bases outside the gene matches. CDR3 length: 17 amino acids. This CDR3 is CAWSVTAAGGMNTEAFF. The CDR3, as DNA: TGTGCCTGGAGTGTAACTGCGGCAGGGGGAATGAACACTGAAGCTTTCTTT.

This clone was counted a few times. Other DNA sequences in this specimen translate into the identical CDR3. The chain links TRBV5-1 to TRBJ1-2; D is uncertain. V shed 0 bases and J shed 6 bases, with 6 bases lying between them. This CDR3 has 12 amino acids. CDR1 SGHRS and CDR2 YFSETQ come from the germline V gene. The CDR3 region is CASSLAGDGYTF. For the CDR3, the DNA is TGCGCCAGCAGCTTGGCCGGGGATGGCTACACCTTC.

The gene calls are TRBV7-2 and TRBJ2-7; TRBD1 is a possible D gene (7 bases). V lost 4 bases, J lost 3 bases, and 13 bases lay in between. The CDR3 totals 14 residues. CDR1 and CDR2 (germline): SGHTA, FQGNSA. DNA of the CDR3: TGTGCCAGCAGCTCAGGGGGGTCCTTCTACGAGCAGTACTTC. This translates into CASSSGGSFYEQYF.

The rearrangement joins TRBV6-1 to TRBJ2-3; TRBD1 agrees at 10 bases. There are 14 residues in the CDR3. Germline V lookup: CDR1 MNHNS, CDR2 SASEGT. The trim removed 8 bases at V and 3 bases at J, leaving 5 bases unmatched. Written as DNA, the CDR3 is TGTGCCAGCTACCAGGGACAGGGGACAGATACGCAGTATTTT. It translates to CASYQGQGTDTQYF.

This clone came up a few times. The CDR3 reads CAISEQTGIDYGYTF. The CDR3 bases are TGTGCCATCAGTGAACAGACAGGGATCGACTATGGCTACACCTTC. The chain combines TRBV10-3 with TRBJ1-2; 7 bases fit TRBD1. The CDR3 sequence is 15 residues long. Losses at the gene ends were 3 bases for V and 3 bases for J; bases not matched to a gene: 7. The germline V gene encodes CDR1 ENHRY and CDR2 SYGVKD.

This clone has more than one count but fewer than ten. The V and J genes are TRBV5-1 and TRBJ1-5; 12 bases align to TRBD1. This CDR3 contains 16 residues. V shed 5 bases and J 2 bases; nucleotides not matched to a gene: 5. Germline V gene data show CDR1 as SGHRS and CDR2 as YFSETQ. The CDR3 reads CASSEGTGGRNQPQHF. As DNA, the CDR3 is TGCGCCAGCAGTGAGGGGACAGGGGGCCGCAATCAGCCCCAGCATTTT.

The genes are TRBV28 and TRBJ2-7; 8 bases are shared with TRBD2. J was trimmed by 0 bases and V by 2 bases; bases with no gene match: 3. The CDR3 is 15 amino acids. Germline lookup yields CDR1 MDHEN and CDR2 SYDVKM. Written as DNA, the CDR3 is TGTGCCAGCAGTTTAGGCGGGGGGCACTCCTACGAGCAGTACTTC. It codes for CASSLGGGHSYEQYF.

This clone was detected a few times. This sample includes further DNA sequences coding for the same CDR3. The chain employs TRBV5-4 and TRBJ2-3, with no clear D. Germline CDR1 and CDR2: SGHNT and YYREEE (reference sequence). The CDR3 is 13 amino acids. The V gene lost 0 bases and the J gene lost 3 bases, with 5 bases spanning the gap. CDR3 loop: CASSLVLTDTQYF. The CDR3 DNA is TGTGCCAGCAGCTTGGTTTTGACAGATACGCAGTATTTT.

The chain uses TRBV5-1 and TRBJ2-7; the D is unclear. The V gene lost 3 bases and the J gene lost 3 bases, with 13 bases spanning the gap. The germline V gene has CDR1 SGHRS and CDR2 YFSETQ. The CDR3 spans 14 residues. The CDR3 DNA sequence: TGCGCCAGCAGCTCGACGGAGATGCTCTACGAGCAGTACTTC. Its protein product is CASSSTEMLYEQYF.

CDR3 sequence: CASSLTAGTYEQYF. The CDR3 nucleotides are TGCGCCAGCAGCTTGACCGCGGGCACCTACGAGCAGTACTTC. J is TRBJ2-7 and V is TRBV5-1; a possible D gene is TRBD2 (5 bases). Trimming took 1 base from V and 2 from J, leaving 10 bases between them. Germline CDR1 reads SGHRS; CDR2 reads YFSETQ. The CDR3 is made up of 14 amino acids.